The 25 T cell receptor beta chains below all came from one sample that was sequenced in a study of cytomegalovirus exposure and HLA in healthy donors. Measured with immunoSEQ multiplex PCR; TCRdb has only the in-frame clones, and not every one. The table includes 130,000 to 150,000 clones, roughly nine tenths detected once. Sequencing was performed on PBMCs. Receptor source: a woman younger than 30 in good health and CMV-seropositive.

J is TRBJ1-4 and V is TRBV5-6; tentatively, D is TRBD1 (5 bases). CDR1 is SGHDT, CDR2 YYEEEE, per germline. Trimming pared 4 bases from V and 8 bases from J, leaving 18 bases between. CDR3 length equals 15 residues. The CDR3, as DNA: TGTGCCAGCAGCCGTTGGGGCCTGCGGCGGGAAAAACTGTTTTTT. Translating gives CASSRWGLRREKLFF.

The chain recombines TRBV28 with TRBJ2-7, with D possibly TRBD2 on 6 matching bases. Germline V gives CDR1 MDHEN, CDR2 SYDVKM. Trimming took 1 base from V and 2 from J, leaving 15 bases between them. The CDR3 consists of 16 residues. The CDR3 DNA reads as TGTGCCAGCAGTTTATCGCGCGGGATCACTACCTACGAGCAGTACTTC. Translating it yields CASSLSRGITTYEQYF. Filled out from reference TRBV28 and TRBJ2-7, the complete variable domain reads DVKVTQSSRYLVKRTGEKVFLECVQDMDHENMFWYRQDPGLGLRLIYFSYDVKMKEKGDIPEGYSVSREKKERFSLILESASTNQTSMYLCASSLSRGITTYEQYFGPGTRLTVT.

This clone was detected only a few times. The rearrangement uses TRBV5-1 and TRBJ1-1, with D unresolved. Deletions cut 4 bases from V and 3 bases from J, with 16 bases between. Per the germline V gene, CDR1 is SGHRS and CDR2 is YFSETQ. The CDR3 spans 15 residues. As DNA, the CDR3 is TGCGCCAGCAGCCCCGAGGCTGGGAGGGACACTGAAGCTTTCTTT. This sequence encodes CASSPEAGRDTEAFF.

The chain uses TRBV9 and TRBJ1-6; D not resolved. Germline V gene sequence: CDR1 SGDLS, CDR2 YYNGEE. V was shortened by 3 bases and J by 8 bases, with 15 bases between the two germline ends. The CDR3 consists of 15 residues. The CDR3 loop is CASSARGQEHSPLHF. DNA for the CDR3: TGTGCCAGCAGCGCCCGCGGGCAGGAACATTCACCCCTCCACTTT.

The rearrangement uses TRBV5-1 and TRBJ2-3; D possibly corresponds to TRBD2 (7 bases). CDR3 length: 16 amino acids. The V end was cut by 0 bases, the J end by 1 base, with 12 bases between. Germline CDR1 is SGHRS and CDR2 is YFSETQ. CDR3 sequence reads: CASSLVAGAGTDTQYF. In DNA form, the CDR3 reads TGCGCCAGCAGCTTGGTTGCGGGGGCCGGCACAGATACGCAGTATTTT.

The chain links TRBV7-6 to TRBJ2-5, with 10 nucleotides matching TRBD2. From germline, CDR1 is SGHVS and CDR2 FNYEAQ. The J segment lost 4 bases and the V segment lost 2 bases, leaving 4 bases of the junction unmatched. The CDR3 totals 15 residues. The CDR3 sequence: CASSLKGTSVETQYF. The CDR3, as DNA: TGTGCCAGCAGCTTAAAAGGGACTAGCGTAGAGACCCAGTACTTC.

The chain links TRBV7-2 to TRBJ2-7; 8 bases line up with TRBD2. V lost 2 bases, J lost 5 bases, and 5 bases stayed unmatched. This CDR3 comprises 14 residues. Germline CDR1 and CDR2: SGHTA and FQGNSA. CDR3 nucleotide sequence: TGTGCCAGCAGCTTACTAGCGGGTCCCCACGAGCAGTACTTC. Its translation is CASSLLAGPHEQYF.

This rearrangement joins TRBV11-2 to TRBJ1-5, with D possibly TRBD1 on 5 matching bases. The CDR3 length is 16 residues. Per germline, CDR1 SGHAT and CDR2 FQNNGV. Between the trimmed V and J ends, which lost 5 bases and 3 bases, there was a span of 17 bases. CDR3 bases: TGTGCCAGCAGCCTCCTCCGGGGGGTCCCCAATCAGCCCCAGCATTTT. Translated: CASSLLRGVPNQPQHF.

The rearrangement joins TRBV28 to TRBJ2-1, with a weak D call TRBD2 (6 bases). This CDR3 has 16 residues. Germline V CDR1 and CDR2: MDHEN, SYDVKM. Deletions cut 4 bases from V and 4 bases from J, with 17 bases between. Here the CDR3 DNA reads TGTGCCAGCAGTTCATTTAGGGACGCGGGGTACAATGAGCAGTTCTTC. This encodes CASSSFRDAGYNEQFF.

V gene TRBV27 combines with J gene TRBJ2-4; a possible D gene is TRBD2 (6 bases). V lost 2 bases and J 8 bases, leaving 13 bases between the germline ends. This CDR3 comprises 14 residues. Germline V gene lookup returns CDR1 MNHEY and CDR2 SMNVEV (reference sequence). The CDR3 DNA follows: TGTGCCAGCAGTTTAAAGGGTACGGGGGACATTCAGTACTTC. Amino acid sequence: CASSLKGTGDIQYF.

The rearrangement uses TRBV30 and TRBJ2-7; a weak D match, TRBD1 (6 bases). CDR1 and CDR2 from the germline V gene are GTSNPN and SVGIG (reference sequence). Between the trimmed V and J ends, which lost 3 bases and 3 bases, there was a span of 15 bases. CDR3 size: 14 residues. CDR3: CAWSPDSFGYEQYF. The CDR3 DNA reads TGTGCCTGGAGCCCGGACAGTTTTGGCTACGAGCAGTACTTC. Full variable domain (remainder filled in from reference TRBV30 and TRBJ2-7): SQTIHQWPATLVQPVGSPLSLECTVEGTSNPNLYWYRQAAGRGLQLLFYSVGIGQISSEVPQNLSASRPQDRQFILSSKKLLLSDSGFYLCAWSPDSFGYEQYFGPGTRLTVT.

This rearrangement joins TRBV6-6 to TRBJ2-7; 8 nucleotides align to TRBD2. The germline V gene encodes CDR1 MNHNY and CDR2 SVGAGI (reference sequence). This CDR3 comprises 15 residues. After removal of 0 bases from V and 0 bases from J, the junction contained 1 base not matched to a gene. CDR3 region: CASSYSRGGSYEQYF. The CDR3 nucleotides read TGTGCCAGCAGTTACTCACGGGGGGGCTCCTACGAGCAGTACTTC.

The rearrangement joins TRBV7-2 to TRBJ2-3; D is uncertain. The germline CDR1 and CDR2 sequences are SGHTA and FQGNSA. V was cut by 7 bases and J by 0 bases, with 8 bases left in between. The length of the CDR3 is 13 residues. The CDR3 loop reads CASTRLSTDTQYF. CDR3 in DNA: TGTGCCAGCACCCGACTTAGCACAGATACGCAGTATTTT.

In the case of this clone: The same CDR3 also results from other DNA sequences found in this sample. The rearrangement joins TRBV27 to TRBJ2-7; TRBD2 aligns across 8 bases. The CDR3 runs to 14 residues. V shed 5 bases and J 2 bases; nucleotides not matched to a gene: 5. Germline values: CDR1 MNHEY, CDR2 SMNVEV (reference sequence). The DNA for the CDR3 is TGTGCCAGCAGTCCAGCGGGGGAAACCTACGAGCAGTACTTC. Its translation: CASSPAGETYEQYF.

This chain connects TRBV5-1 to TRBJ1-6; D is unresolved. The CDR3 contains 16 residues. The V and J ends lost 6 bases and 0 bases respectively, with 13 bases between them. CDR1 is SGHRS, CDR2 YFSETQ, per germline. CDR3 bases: TGCGCCAGCAAGTCCGGCGGAGGCTCCTATAATTCACCCCTCCACTTT. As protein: CASKSGGGSYNSPLHF.

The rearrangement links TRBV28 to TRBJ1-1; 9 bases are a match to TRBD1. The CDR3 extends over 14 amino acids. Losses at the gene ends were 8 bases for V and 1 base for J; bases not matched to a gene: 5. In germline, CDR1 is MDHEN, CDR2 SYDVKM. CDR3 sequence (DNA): TGTGCCAGCCCTCCGACAGGGGGGAACACTGAAGCTTTCTTT. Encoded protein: CASPPTGGNTEAFF.

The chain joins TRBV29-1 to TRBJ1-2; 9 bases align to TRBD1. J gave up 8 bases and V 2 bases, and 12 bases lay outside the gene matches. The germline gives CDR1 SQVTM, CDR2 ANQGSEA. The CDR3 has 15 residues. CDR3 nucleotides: TGCAGCGTTGAACGCCCCGCCGGGACAGGGCGCGGCTACACCTTC. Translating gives CSVERPAGTGRGYTF.

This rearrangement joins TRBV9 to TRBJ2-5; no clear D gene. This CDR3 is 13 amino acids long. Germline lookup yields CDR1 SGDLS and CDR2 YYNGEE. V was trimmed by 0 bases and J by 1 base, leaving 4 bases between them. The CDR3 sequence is CASSVDSQETQYF. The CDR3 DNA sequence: TGTGCCAGCAGCGTAGACAGCCAAGAGACCCAGTACTTC.

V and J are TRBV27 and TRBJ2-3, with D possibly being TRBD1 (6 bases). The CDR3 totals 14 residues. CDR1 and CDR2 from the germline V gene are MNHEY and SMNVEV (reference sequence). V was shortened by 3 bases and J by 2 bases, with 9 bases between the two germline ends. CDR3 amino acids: CASSLGAFTDTQYF. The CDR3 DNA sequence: TGTGCCAGCAGTTTGGGGGCGTTCACAGATACGCAGTATTTT.

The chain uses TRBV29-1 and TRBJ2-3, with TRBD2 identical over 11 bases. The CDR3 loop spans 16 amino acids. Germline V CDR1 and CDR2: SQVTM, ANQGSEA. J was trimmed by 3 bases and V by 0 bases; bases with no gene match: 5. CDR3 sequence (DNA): TGCAGCGTTGAAGACCGACTAGCGGGGACTACAGATACGCAGTATTTT. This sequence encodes CSVEDRLAGTTDTQYF.

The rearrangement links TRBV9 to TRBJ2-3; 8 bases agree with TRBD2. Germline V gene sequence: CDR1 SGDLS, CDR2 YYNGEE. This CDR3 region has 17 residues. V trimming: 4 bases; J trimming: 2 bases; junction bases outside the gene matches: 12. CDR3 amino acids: CASSPAPSGGYTDTQYF. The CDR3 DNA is TGTGCCAGCAGCCCAGCCCCCAGCGGGGGCTACACAGATACGCAGTATTTT.

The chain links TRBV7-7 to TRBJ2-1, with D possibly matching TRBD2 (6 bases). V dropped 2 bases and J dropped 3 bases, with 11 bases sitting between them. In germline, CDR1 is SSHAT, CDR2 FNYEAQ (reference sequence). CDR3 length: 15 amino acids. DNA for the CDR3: TGTGCCAGCAGCTTAAGCCAGGGAGGCTACAATGAGCAGTTCTTC. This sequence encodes CASSLSQGGYNEQFF.

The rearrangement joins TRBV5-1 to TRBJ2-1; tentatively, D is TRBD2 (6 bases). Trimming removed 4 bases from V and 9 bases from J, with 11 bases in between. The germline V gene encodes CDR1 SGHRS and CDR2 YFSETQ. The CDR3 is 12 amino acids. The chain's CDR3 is CASSPAGSEQFF. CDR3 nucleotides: TGCGCCAGCAGCCCCGCGGGGTCTGAGCAGTTCTTC.

CDR3 loop: CASSQAGGDGQNYGYTF. CDR3 bases: TGTGCCAGCAGCCAGGCAGGGGGCGATGGACAGAACTATGGCTACACCTTC. The genes are TRBV4-2 and TRBJ1-2; 8 nucleotides agree with TRBD1. This CDR3 contains 17 residues. J was trimmed by 2 bases and V by 3 bases; bases with no gene match: 11. The V gene's germline CDR1 is LGHNA and CDR2 YNFKEQ.

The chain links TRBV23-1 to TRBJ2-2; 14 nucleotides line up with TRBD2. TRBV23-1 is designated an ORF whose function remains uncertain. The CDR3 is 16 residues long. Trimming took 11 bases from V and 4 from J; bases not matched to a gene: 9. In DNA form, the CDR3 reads TGCGCCGGTCGACTAGCGGGGGGGCCTAGCACCGGGGAGCTGTTTTTT. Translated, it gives CAGRLAGGPSTGELFF.